This T cell receptor (beta chain) was identified in a study of T cell responses to AZD1222 COVID-19 vaccine. Produced via immunoSEQ multiplex PCR; TCRdb's table is partial and in-frame only. There are tens of thousands of clones in the sample; 75% to 90% occur only once, and roughly 15% lies in the top ten. In germline, CDR1 is SGHVS, CDR2 FQNEAQ. Trimming removed 5 bases from V and 5 bases from J; junction bases left unmatched: 4. The CDR3 runs to 13 residues. This sample comprised peripheral blood, obtained on day 0 of AZD1222 vaccination. The chain uses TRBV7-8 and TRBJ2-5; 8 bases align to TRBD1. The source is an adult in good health. The CDR3 sequence: CASSRDRLETQYF. CDR3 DNA sequence: TGTGCCAGCAGCCGGGACAGGTTGGAGACCCAGTACTTC.